These T cell receptor beta chains were read from a single sample in a study of memory CD4+ T cells and cytomegalovirus serostatus. Using immunoSEQ multiplex PCR, the repertoire was profiled, and TCRdb retains in-frame clones only, with some absent. The sample lists about 50,000 clones, just under 80% occurring once. Material: memory CD4+ T cells from blood. These receptors were collected from an adult in good health and CMV-seronegative. CDR3s include the opening cysteine and the closing phenylalanine or tryptophan. D genes are given only for firm matches. The size entry is marked missing in some rows and otherwise reads once, few, many or a size class.

CDR3 protein,CDR3 DNA,J gene,V gene,D gene,clone size
CAIMRTSGIYNEQFF,TGTGCCATCATGCGGACTAGCGGGATATACAATGAGCAGTTCTTC,TRBJ2-1,TRBV10-3,TRBD2,once
CASSHGSNEQFF,TGTGCCAGCTCGCACGGGAGCAATGAGCAGTTCTTC,TRBJ2-1,TRBV7-8,.,once
CAISQTTASYEQYF,TGTGCCATCAGCCAAACGACCGCATCCTACGAGCAGTACTTC,TRBJ2-7,TRBV10-3,.,.
CASSLEGDGDEQYF,TGCGCCAGCAGCTTGGAAGGGGACGGCGACGAGCAGTACTTC,TRBJ2-7,TRBV5-1,.,.
CASSRGQATDTQYF,TGTGCCAGCAGCCGAGGACAGGCCACAGATACGCAGTATTTT,TRBJ2-3,TRBV11-3,TRBD1,once
CASRSSRTSRKSYEQYF,TGTGCCAGCAGGTCATCCAGGACGTCGAGAAAATCCTACGAGCAGTACTTC,TRBJ2-7,TRBV28,.,.
CASSLQRREAFF,TGTGCCAGCAGTCTACAGAGACGAGAAGCTTTCTTT,TRBJ1-1,TRBV11-2,.,.
CASSLGGIVNTEAFF,TGTGCCAGCAGCTTAGGGGGGATTGTGAACACTGAAGCTTTCTTT,TRBJ1-1,TRBV7-2,.,.
CASSSRDPYEQYF,TGTGCCAGCAGTTCCCGGGACCCCTACGAGCAGTACTTC,TRBJ2-7,TRBV27,.,.
CASSFMDEQYF,TGTGCCAGCAGCTTCATGGACGAGCAGTACTTC,TRBJ2-7,TRBV7-9,.,.
CASSLDRRQAFF,TGTGCCAGCAGCTTAGACCGGCGGCAAGCTTTCTTT,TRBJ1-1,TRBV7-9,.,few
CASSLTLQGRGLAGGTGELFF,TGTGCCAGCAGCTTAACTCTCCAGGGCAGGGGGCTAGCGGGAGGCACCGGGGAGCTGTTTTTT,TRBJ2-2,TRBV7-6,TRBD2,.
CASSPERAVAKNIQYF,TGTGCCAGCTCACCGGAAAGGGCCGTAGCCAAAAACATTCAGTACTTC,TRBJ2-4,TRBV18,.,.
CSARRTTEAFF,TGCAGTGCTAGACGGACCACTGAAGCTTTCTTT,TRBJ1-1,TRBV20-1,.,.
CASKLLSGPETQYF,TGTGCCAGCAAACTCCTGAGCGGACCAGAGACCCAGTACTTC,TRBJ2-5,TRBV27,.,.
CASSPQGSGNTIYF,TGTGCCAGCTCACCACAGGGCTCTGGAAACACCATATATTTT,TRBJ1-3,TRBV18,.,.
CASSDGHGNTIYF,TGTGCCAGCAGTGATGGGCATGGAAACACCATATATTTT,TRBJ1-3,TRBV6-1,.,.